This TCR beta chain was captured in a study of Graves' ophthalmopathy and Graves' hyperthyroidism (dated by TCRdb to the late 2010s). Regarding the study in general: Peripheral blood was collected at initial diagnosis, prior to any treatment. To tell Graves' ophthalmopathy apart from Graves' hyperthyroidism, and to predict which patients would progress to ophthalmopathy, the study relied on TCR beta repertoire signatures. In total, 135 blood samples were TCR-sequenced: around 42 ophthalmopathy, some 75 hyperthyroidism and around 17 hyperthyroidism-to-ophthalmopathy patients. To explore V-J signatures distinguishing ophthalmopathy from hyperthyroidism, a discovery set of some 100 patients (fewer than 45 ophthalmopathy, over 55 stable hyperthyroidism) was enrolled. The independent validation cohort included 18 hyperthyroidism patients plus 17 patients who later progressed from hyperthyroidism to ophthalmopathy. T-cell repertoires of thyroid tissue and blood were compared in over five hyperthyroidism patients. Following sampling, methimazole starting at 30 mg daily was administered to hyperthyroidism patients, and high-dose intravenous methylprednisolone was administered to ophthalmopathy patients. The roughly 94 discovery patients were randomly split 7:3 into training and test sets.

TCR beta CDR3 regions were amplified from RNA transcripts for repertoire sequencing. A first-round RT-PCR used HTBI primers with the Qiagen OneStep RT-PCR kit, followed by a second-round multiplex PCR, size selection and purification. The libraries underwent paired-end sequencing with 100 bp reads on an Illumina HiSeq2000. Concerning the study's data processing: SOAPnuke was used for read processing, and reads with adapters, uncalled bases, a mean Phred below 15, or no exact constant-primer or identifier match were discarded. High-quality paired reads were merged with COPE v1.2.5. Each unique nucleotide sequence was defined as a clonotype, and clonotypes were aligned to IMGT TRB V, D and J references with MiTCR v1.1. Only V-J combinations with frequency above 0.0001 were analysed, covering over 98% of repertoires. For each V-J combination, a TCR clonal expansion and chaos score was defined as the ratio of F50 clonal expansion to chaos observed in the TCRdist matrix. Welch's t-statistics and random forest were used to narrow the features down to around twelve V-J combinations, which were then fed into a naive Bayes classifier. The similarity between thyroid and blood repertoires was quantified using the Morisita-Horn index. TCRdb took the public reads, trimmed them with fastp at Q25, ran MiXCR for clone calling and kept in-frame beta chains. When rows share a CDR3 protein, they turn into one entry using the most common DNA and genes. Clone size and V and J calls follow TCRdb, not the original study. Across this sample there are just over 400,000 distinct CDR3 sequences, with 20% to 25% seen only once. The top ten constitute around 3.2% of the sample.

A patient counted as having stable hyperthyroidism if there was no progression to ophthalmopathy within 18 months of follow-up. Hyperthyroidism patients were newly diagnosed, were aged 18 to 65 years, and had a disease duration under 2 months. Anyone with other autoimmune diseases, uncontrolled infections, pregnancy or lactation was excluded from the study. Diagnosis relied on clinical symptoms, serum thyroxine, TRAb, thyroid ultrasound and orbital computed tomography. Ficoll-Paque density gradient centrifugation was used to isolate PBMCs from around 10 ml of fresh peripheral blood. Trizol reagent was used to extract the total RNA, and its quality was then checked on an Agilent 2100 Bioanalyzer. The investigation overall reported the following: In cross-validation, the 13-signature model distinguished ophthalmopathy from stable hyperthyroidism with 85% to 90% sensitivity and nearly 82% specificity, and in the test set the corresponding values were approximately 79% and 70%. In validation, the model predicted ophthalmopathy progression with about 70% sensitivity and around 72% specificity; roughly 11 predicted patients were CT-confirmed with GO in a median of about 6.2 months. Most expanded thyroid clonotypes with a frequency above 0.001 also appeared in blood, which suggests that blood repertoires may reflect the immune response in the thyroid. Sample size was not statistically predetermined, and group allocation was not concealed from the investigators.

This clonotype was counted only a few times. Its antigen remains unidentified. Base-call qualities are not available, and no considerably larger clone is one nucleotide away. Sample: peripheral blood. The sequence was obtained from a young woman with stable Graves' hyperthyroidism. Donor details come from another sample of the same person, matched by shared clones.

In nucleotide form, the sequence is TGTGCCACCAGTGATTTCCCGACTAGCGGGAGGAGAGCGGAGACCCAGTACTTC. It translates to CATSDFPTSGRRAETQYF. Recombination linked TRBV24-1 to TRBJ2-5, and 13 junctional nucleotides match TRBD2. The CDR3, from cysteine to phenylalanine, totals 18 residues. Only the CDR3 DNA is retained, 54 bases long and in frame from the first base. Here V drops 1 base and J drops 5 bases, and the junction holds 9 bases not matched to any gene. The germline V gene yields KGHDR for CDR1 and SFDVKD for CDR2.